This T cell receptor (beta chain) is drawn from a study of shared clonotypes between healthy human individuals (dated by TCRdb to the early 2020s). General notes on the study: The cohort comprised two women and a few men aged 18 to 49 years. For each donor, CD4 naive and CD4 memory were each run on three plates, CD8 naive on two plates, and CD8 memory on one plate. To estimate repertoire size and how much clonotypes are shared between individuals, the study performed deep sequencing of blood TCR repertoires from five healthy adults. Different laboratories and diverse techniques were used to prepare libraries and sequence TCR repertoires, to increase sequencing depth and limit assay-specific biases. Leukapheresis yielded between about 0.85 and 9 billion PBMCs per donor. Study-level results and caveats: Rarefaction of sorted-subset datasets indicated incomplete sequencing despite the large sequencing depth. Clonotypes shared by all four sorted-subset donors showed higher generation probabilities than non-shared clonotypes. Estimated clonotype richness was generally larger for naive than for memory subsets. When a handful of donors were compared, the shared fraction of clonotypes was about 5.5% for naive CD4, roughly 3.4% for naive CD8, roughly 2.3% for memory CD4, and less than 0.45% for memory CD8. Sampling was restricted to blood, and TCR repertoires in tissue are likely to differ from TCR repertoires in blood. Because the study included a small number of donors, the genetic and exposure-history diversity represented was limited. Based on pairwise subsampling, the degree of clonotype sharing among donors was expected to be affected by sequencing depth.

V and J lose 1 base and 8 bases, and a span of 9 bases separates them. According to the germline V gene, CDR1 reads SGDLS and CDR2 reads YYNGEE. The CDR3 goes from the cysteine to the phenylalanine over 12 residues. The retained sequence is limited to the CDR3, 36 bases, with the frame set at the first base. This clone has just one count. Its antigen has not been determined. There are no base qualities to consult, and no much larger clone falls within one base. Using the deep immunoSEQ assay, multiplex PCR amplified TCR CDR3 regions from genomic DNA. Genomic DNA extracted from each cell subset was distributed evenly over all wells of several immunoSEQ 96-well plates, and each plate served as one replicate. For sorted subsets, approximately 0.2 ug of genomic DNA, equivalent to around 30,000 T cell genomes, went into each replicate PCR. Purified libraries were quantified with a Qubit 3.0 fluorometer, sized on a Bioanalyzer 2100, and re-quantified with the KAPA Library Quantification kit. Every immunoSEQ 96-well plate was sequenced on a dedicated single-read 150-cycle Illumina NextSeq 550 flow cell. As for the original processing: The immunoSEQ output contained only junctional sequences without quality scores, so filtering could not match that applied to full-length reads. To assign V/J genes and CDR3, sequences were annotated against IMGT germline references using PyIR, a Python wrapper for IgBLAST v1.9. Reads were removed for weak V/J assignments (E-value above 1e-6), missing CDR3, stop codons, out-of-frame junctions, or ambiguous translated residues. V3J clonotypes were defined as sequences sharing the same inferred V gene, J gene, and CDR3 amino acid sequence. The percentage overlap between two repertoires was calculated by dividing the number of shared unique clonotypes by the size of the smaller repertoire. Repertoire richness was assessed with RTK rarefaction, the Chao1 estimator, and Recon v2.1 estimates of unobserved clonotypes. OLGA was used to compute generation probabilities for all TCRbeta clonotypes that the gDNA method yielded from a few donors. Here the immuneACCESS table is served through TCRdb, limited to in-frame sequences with V and J called. Missing clones are a known gap in these copies; in checked studies unresolved V genes cover under half, and the rest lacks a known reason. V and J calls and clone size are those listed in that table; D and trimming were worked out from the DNA. Counted in this sample were approximately 590,000 clones; 95% of them appeared once. 0.085% to 0.11% of the sample comes from the top ten.

CD8 naive samples were obtained by positive selection for CCR7 among CD45RO-negative cells, yielding a CD45RA+CCR7+ population from which TemRA cells were excluded. The donors were healthy, HIV-negative adults who had no recently reported acute infections or vaccinations. Only Caucasian adults living in Nashville, Tennessee, USA were represented among the donors. After blood collection by leukapheresis, PBMCs were isolated using Ficoll-Histopaque density gradient centrifugation and then cryopreserved in the vapor phase of liquid nitrogen. Analytical flow cytometry was used to check the purity and quantity of every magnetically sorted T cell population. Each sorted fraction had its genomic DNA isolated and then quantified by UV absorbance on a Nanodrop 2000c.

The source of this sequence is a woman aged 25 to 45 in good health. Material: naive CD8+ T cells sorted from blood. The label giving this sample's cell subset or site can be read as: CD45RA+CCR7+. The chain employs TRBV9 and TRBJ1-1; no D gene call is confident. The nucleotide sequence reads TGTGCCAGCAGCGTATTTAAATCCGAAGCTTTCTTT. Translated, this gives CASSVFKSEAFF.